A selection of T cell receptor beta chains follows, all from one sample in a study of blood T cell repertoires in COVID-19. Sequenced by immunoSEQ multiplex PCR; TCRdb stores in-frame clones only, minus some. Of about 380,000 clones in the sample, around 89% were seen once. Input material: PBMCs or T cells enriched from blood (not recorded which). The receptor set was obtained from a woman under 30 who had recovered from COVID-19. Both conserved end residues are part of each CDR3. Fields, in order: J gene, V gene, clone size, D gene, CDR3 length, CDR3 DNA, CDR3 protein. D genes are given only for firm matches. Only part of the rows carry a size: once, few, many, or a class if the clone is expanded.

J gene: TRBJ1-2; V gene: TRBV24-1; clone size: .; D gene: .; CDR3 length: 13; CDR3 DNA: TGTGCCACCACTATTGGGCCCAACTATGGCTACACCTTC; CDR3 protein: CATTIGPNYGYTF
J gene: TRBJ1-1; V gene: TRBV28; clone size: .; D gene: .; CDR3 length: 13; CDR3 DNA: TGTGCCAGCAGCTGGGGGGGACGGGGTGAAGCTTTCTTT; CDR3 protein: CASSWGGRGEAFF
J gene: TRBJ1-1; V gene: TRBV6-5; clone size: few; D gene: .; CDR3 length: 14; CDR3 DNA: TGTGCCAGCAGTTACGTAGGACAAGCCCATGAAGCTTTCTTT; CDR3 protein: CASSYVGQAHEAFF
J gene: TRBJ1-4; V gene: TRBV11-2; clone size: .; D gene: TRBD1; CDR3 length: 16; CDR3 DNA: TGTGCCAGCAGCTCTACGACAGGGGGGACTAATGAAAAACTGTTTTTT; CDR3 protein: CASSSTTGGTNEKLFF
J gene: TRBJ1-5; V gene: TRBV28; clone size: .; D gene: TRBD1; CDR3 length: 14; CDR3 DNA: TGTGCCAGCAGCCTGACAGGGACCAATCAGCCCCAGCATTTT; CDR3 protein: CASSLTGTNQPQHF
J gene: TRBJ2-5; V gene: TRBV12-3/TRBV12-4; clone size: .; D gene: TRBD1; CDR3 length: 13; CDR3 DNA: TGTGCCAGCAGTACAGGGGACCAAGAGACCCAGTACTTC; CDR3 protein: CASSTGDQETQYF
J gene: TRBJ2-5; V gene: TRBV15; clone size: .; D gene: .; CDR3 length: 11; CDR3 DNA: TGTGCCACCAGCAGAGGTCAATCCCAGTACTTC; CDR3 protein: CATSRGQSQYF
J gene: TRBJ2-3; V gene: TRBV12-1; clone size: many; D gene: .; CDR3 length: 18; CDR3 DNA: TGTGCCAGCAAAGGCGGGACTCCCACCACCGGGGTCCCAGATACGCAGTATTTT; CDR3 protein: CASKGGTPTTGVPDTQYF
J gene: TRBJ2-1; V gene: TRBV6-6; clone size: .; D gene: TRBD2; CDR3 length: 14; CDR3 DNA: TGTGCCGGGTCTCTAGCGGGGGGCGACAATGAGCAGTTCTTC; CDR3 protein: CAGSLAGGDNEQFF
J gene: TRBJ2-7; V gene: TRBV30; clone size: .; D gene: .; CDR3 length: 13; CDR3 DNA: TGTGCCTGGAGCGGAGACAGAACCTACGAGCAGTACTTC; CDR3 protein: CAWSGDRTYEQYF
J gene: TRBJ1-1; V gene: TRBV4-1; clone size: .; D gene: .; CDR3 length: 15; CDR3 DNA: TGCGCCAGCAGCCAAGATTTTGTTCGGGTGGATGAAGCTTTCTTT; CDR3 protein: CASSQDFVRVDEAFF
J gene: TRBJ1-2; V gene: TRBV12-3/TRBV12-4; clone size: .; D gene: .; CDR3 length: 12; CDR3 DNA: TGTGCCAGCAGTTTAGTCGGGTATGGCTACACCTTC; CDR3 protein: CASSLVGYGYTF
J gene: TRBJ1-5; V gene: TRBV10-2; clone size: .; D gene: TRBD1; CDR3 length: 16; CDR3 DNA: TGCGCCAGCAGTGAGTCGGGGTTGACAGGGAATCAGCCCCAGCATTTT; CDR3 protein: CASSESGLTGNQPQHF
J gene: TRBJ2-1; V gene: TRBV11-3; clone size: .; D gene: .; CDR3 length: 14; CDR3 DNA: TGTGCCAGCAGCTTAGCCCTCCAGGACAATGAGCAGTTCTTC; CDR3 protein: CASSLALQDNEQFF
J gene: TRBJ1-1; V gene: TRBV3-1/TRBV3-2; clone size: .; D gene: .; CDR3 length: 12; CDR3 DNA: TGTGCCAGCAGCCAAAGCTCATCTGAAGCTTTCTTT; CDR3 protein: CASSQSSSEAFF
J gene: TRBJ1-4; V gene: TRBV30; clone size: once; D gene: .; CDR3 length: 12; CDR3 DNA: TGTGCCTGGACCCCAGGGAACGAAAAACTGTTTTTT; CDR3 protein: CAWTPGNEKLFF
J gene: TRBJ2-3; V gene: TRBV5-1; clone size: .; D gene: TRBD1; CDR3 length: 15; CDR3 DNA: TGCGCCAGCAGCCCTTATCAGGGGGCGCGTGATACGCAGTATTTT; CDR3 protein: CASSPYQGARDTQYF
J gene: TRBJ1-5; V gene: TRBV4-1; clone size: .; D gene: .; CDR3 length: 14; CDR3 DNA: TGCGCCAGCAGCCTCCTGAGGAGCAATCAGCCCCAGCATTTT; CDR3 protein: CASSLLRSNQPQHF
J gene: TRBJ2-7; V gene: TRBV25-1; clone size: few; D gene: .; CDR3 length: 14; CDR3 DNA: TGTGCCAGCAGTGACCCAGGGGTTTTCTACGAGCAGTACTTC; CDR3 protein: CASSDPGVFYEQYF
J gene: TRBJ1-1; V gene: TRBV29-1; clone size: once; D gene: .; CDR3 length: 16; CDR3 DNA: TGCAGCGTTGAAGATCTTCATTCCCGCGGGGGGACTGAAGCTTTCTTT; CDR3 protein: CSVEDLHSRGGTEAFF
J gene: TRBJ1-6; V gene: TRBV28; clone size: .; D gene: .; CDR3 length: 14; CDR3 DNA: TGTGCCAGCAGTTTGAGGACTGCCAATTCACCCCTCCACTTT; CDR3 protein: CASSLRTANSPLHF
J gene: TRBJ1-2; V gene: TRBV3-1/TRBV3-2; clone size: .; D gene: TRBD1; CDR3 length: 16; CDR3 DNA: TGTGCCAGCAGCCGAGGGACAGGGGACATTAACTATGGCTACACCTTC; CDR3 protein: CASSRGTGDINYGYTF
J gene: TRBJ1-1; V gene: TRBV29-1; clone size: .; D gene: .; CDR3 length: 14; CDR3 DNA: TGCAGCGTTGAACGACACCTTACGAACACTGAAGCTTTCTTT; CDR3 protein: CSVERHLTNTEAFF
J gene: TRBJ2-2; V gene: TRBV4-1; clone size: .; D gene: TRBD2; CDR3 length: 17; CDR3 DNA: TGCGCCAGCAGCCCCTTGGGGCTAGCGGCGGACACCGGGGAGCTGTTTTTT; CDR3 protein: CASSPLGLAADTGELFF
J gene: TRBJ2-7; V gene: TRBV5-1; clone size: .; D gene: .; CDR3 length: 19; CDR3 DNA: TGCGCCAGCAGACCCCATATCGACGGAGCGAACAGGCGTAACTACGAGCAGTACTTC; CDR3 protein: CASRPHIDGANRRNYEQYF
J gene: TRBJ1-1; V gene: TRBV19; clone size: once; D gene: TRBD1; CDR3 length: 15; CDR3 DNA: TGTGCCAGTAGTATAGGACAGGGGCTGAACACTGAAGCTTTCTTT; CDR3 protein: CASSIGQGLNTEAFF
J gene: TRBJ1-1; V gene: TRBV7-9; clone size: few; D gene: .; CDR3 length: 17; CDR3 DNA: TGTGCCAGCAGCTCGGAGCCGGGACAAACTATGAACACTGAAGCTTTCTTT; CDR3 protein: CASSSEPGQTMNTEAFF
J gene: TRBJ1-3; V gene: TRBV24-1; clone size: .; D gene: .; CDR3 length: 13; CDR3 DNA: TGTGCCACAACTTTAAGCTCTGGAAACACCATATATTTT; CDR3 protein: CATTLSSGNTIYF
J gene: TRBJ1-2; V gene: TRBV20-1; clone size: .; D gene: .; CDR3 length: 13; CDR3 DNA: TGCAGTGCTAGTCAGGGGACAACCTATGGCTACACCTTC; CDR3 protein: CSASQGTTYGYTF
J gene: TRBJ1-1; V gene: TRBV7-6; clone size: few; D gene: .; CDR3 length: 12; CDR3 DNA: TGTGCCAGCAGCCCAGCGGGCGCTGAAGCTTTCTTT; CDR3 protein: CASSPAGAEAFF
J gene: TRBJ2-7; V gene: TRBV10-3; clone size: .; D gene: .; CDR3 length: 12; CDR3 DNA: TGTGCCATCATTGCAGGGTCCTACGAGCAGTACTTC; CDR3 protein: CAIIAGSYEQYF
J gene: TRBJ2-1; V gene: TRBV4-3; clone size: .; D gene: TRBD1; CDR3 length: 14; CDR3 DNA: TGCGCCAGCAGCCGGGGACAGGCTACCGGTCGGCGGCTCTTC; CDR3 protein: CASSRGQATGRRLF
J gene: TRBJ1-4; V gene: TRBV30; clone size: .; D gene: .; CDR3 length: 15; CDR3 DNA: TGTGCCTGGAGTGGGGCAGGGGCACCTAATGAAAAACTGTTTTTT; CDR3 protein: CAWSGAGAPNEKLFF
J gene: TRBJ1-2; V gene: TRBV12-3/TRBV12-4; clone size: .; D gene: .; CDR3 length: 13; CDR3 DNA: TGTGCCAGCAGCCCCAGGGGAGCCGTCTACAATAACTTC; CDR3 protein: CASSPRGAVYNNF
J gene: TRBJ2-7; V gene: TRBV6-5; clone size: .; D gene: .; CDR3 length: 12; CDR3 DNA: TGTGCCAGCAGGCTTAGCTCCTACGAGCAGTACTTC; CDR3 protein: CASRLSSYEQYF
J gene: TRBJ1-1; V gene: TRBV5-4; clone size: .; D gene: TRBD1; CDR3 length: 15; CDR3 DNA: TGTGCCAGCAGCTTGGTGTGGACAGGGGATTCTGAAGCTTTCTTT; CDR3 protein: CASSLVWTGDSEAFF
J gene: TRBJ2-1; V gene: TRBV20-1; clone size: few; D gene: .; CDR3 length: 15; CDR3 DNA: TGCAGTGCTAGTCAGAGTAGCCACTCCTACAATGAGCAGTTCTTC; CDR3 protein: CSASQSSHSYNEQFF
J gene: TRBJ1-6; V gene: TRBV3-1/TRBV3-2; clone size: once; D gene: .; CDR3 length: 14; CDR3 DNA: TGTGCCAGCAGCCAAGATACGGGGTTTTCACCCCTCCACTTT; CDR3 protein: CASSQDTGFSPLHF